This T cell receptor beta chain derives from a study of regulatory T cells in long-lasting Graves disease. Documented time point: newly diagnosed GD, antithyroid drugs for less than 3 months. From PBMCs, RNA was extracted and then used to make the TCR library. Trimming took 3 bases from V and 6 from J, leaving 22 bases between them. CDR1 is SGHRS and CDR2 is YFSETQ in the germline V gene. CDR3 size: 17 residues. In building TCR beta libraries, iRepertoire HTBI primers were used together with Arm-PCR of CDR3 regions. TCRdb called the multiplex PCR reads again in MiXCR, with one record for every CDR3 protein. The profile shows approximately 480,000 distinct CDR3 sequences, 15% to 20% of them singletons. The same sample was also used in a study of T cells in Graves' hyperthyroidism and ophthalmopathy. From that second work: Recently diagnosed hyperthyroidism of less than 2 months' duration affected patients aged 18 to 65.

J is TRBJ2-1 and V is TRBV5-1, with D perhaps given as TRBD1 or TRBD2 (5 bases each). This specimen was peripheral blood mononuclear cells (PBMCs), taken at new diagnosis, from a patient treated with antithyroid drugs. The clonotype was recovered from a man aged 35 to 55 with Graves disease. The CDR3 coding sequence is TGCGCCAGCAGCTCGGAGGATCACCCCTGGGGCTTCAATGAGCAGTTCTTC. It encodes CASSSEDHPWGFNEQFF.